Given below is one T cell receptor beta chain in context. What it binds is unknown. 60 Vbeta and 13 Jbeta primers were used in PCR. The assay was immunoSEQ multiplex PCR, and TCRdb's table has in-frame clones only and misses some. The data contain 43,000 or so clones, under 65% of them singletons. The sample belongs to a study of cytomegalovirus exposure and HLA in healthy donors. General study results and limits: Later analysis associated a missense DCLRE1C variant with TCR beta V- and J-gene trimming. When a later analysis was performed, an Asian-associated ancestry cluster reportedly had fewer N-insertions than the roughly 730-donor mean.

These donors counted as nominally healthy when sampled, but unrecorded immune exposures were likely. V dropped 0 bases and J dropped 4 bases, with 9 bases sitting between them. The CDR3 runs to 14 residues. Germline V lookup: CDR1 MGHRA, CDR2 YSYEKL. This clonotype originated in a human donor in good health. The sequenced material came from PBMCs. The rearrangement uses TRBV4-1 and TRBJ1-2; D remains unclear. The CDR3 DNA sequence: TGCGCCAGCAGCCAAGAACGCGCGGGCTATGGCTACACCTTC. Translation gives CASSQERAGYGYTF.